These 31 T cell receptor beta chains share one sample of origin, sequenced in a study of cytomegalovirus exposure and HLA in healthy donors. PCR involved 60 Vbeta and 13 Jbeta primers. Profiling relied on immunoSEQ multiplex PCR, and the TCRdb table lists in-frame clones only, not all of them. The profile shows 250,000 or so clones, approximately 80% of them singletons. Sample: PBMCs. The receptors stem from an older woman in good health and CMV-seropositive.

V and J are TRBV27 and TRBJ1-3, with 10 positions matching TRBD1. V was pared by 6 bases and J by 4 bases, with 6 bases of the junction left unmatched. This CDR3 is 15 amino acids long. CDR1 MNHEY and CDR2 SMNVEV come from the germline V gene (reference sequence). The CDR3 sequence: CASRPTGGDGNTIYF. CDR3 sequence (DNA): TGTGCCAGCAGGCCGACAGGGGGCGACGGAAACACCATATATTTT.

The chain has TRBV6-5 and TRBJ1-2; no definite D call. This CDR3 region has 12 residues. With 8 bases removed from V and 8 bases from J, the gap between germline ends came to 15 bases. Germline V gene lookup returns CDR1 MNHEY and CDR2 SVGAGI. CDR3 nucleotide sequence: TGTGCCAGCTGCTCGGCAGGAGGAGGCTACACCTTC. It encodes CASCSAGGGYTF.

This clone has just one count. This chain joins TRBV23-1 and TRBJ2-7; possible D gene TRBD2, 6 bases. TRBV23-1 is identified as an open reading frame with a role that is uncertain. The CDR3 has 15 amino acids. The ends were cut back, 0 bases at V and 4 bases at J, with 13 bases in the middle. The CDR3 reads CASSQSAAGLYEQYF. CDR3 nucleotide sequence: TGCGCCAGCAGTCAATCCGCGGCAGGACTATACGAGCAGTACTTC.

The CDR3 is CASTAHASGTSGRGEQYF. For the CDR3, the DNA is TGTGCCAGCACCGCGCACGCGTCCGGGACTAGCGGGAGAGGCGAGCAGTACTTC. The genes are TRBV27 and TRBJ2-7; 14 bases are a match to TRBD2. The junction had 17 bases not matched to a gene; V was cut back by 7 bases and J by 6 bases. This CDR3 region has 18 residues. In germline, CDR1 is MNHEY, CDR2 SMNVEV (reference sequence).

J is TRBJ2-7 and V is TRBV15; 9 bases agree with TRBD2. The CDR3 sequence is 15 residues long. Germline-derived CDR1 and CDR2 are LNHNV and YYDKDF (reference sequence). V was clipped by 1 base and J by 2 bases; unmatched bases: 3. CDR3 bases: TGTGCCACCAGCAGAGGGCTAGCGGGAACCTACGAGCAGTACTTC. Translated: CATSRGLAGTYEQYF.

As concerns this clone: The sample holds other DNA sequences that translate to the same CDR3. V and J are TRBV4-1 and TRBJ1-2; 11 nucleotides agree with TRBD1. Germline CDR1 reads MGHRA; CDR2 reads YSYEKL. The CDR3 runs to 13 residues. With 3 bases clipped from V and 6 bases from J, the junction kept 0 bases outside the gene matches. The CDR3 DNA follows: TGCGCCAGCAGCCAGGGACAGGGGGATGGCTACACCTTC. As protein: CASSQGQGDGYTF.

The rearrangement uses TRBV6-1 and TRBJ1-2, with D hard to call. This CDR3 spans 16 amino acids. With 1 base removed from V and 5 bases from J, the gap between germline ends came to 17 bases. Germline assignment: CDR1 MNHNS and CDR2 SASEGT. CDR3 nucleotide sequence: TGTGCCAGCAGTGAAGGCTTCATAACTACACCTTATGGCTACACCTTC. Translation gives CASSEGFITTPYGYTF.

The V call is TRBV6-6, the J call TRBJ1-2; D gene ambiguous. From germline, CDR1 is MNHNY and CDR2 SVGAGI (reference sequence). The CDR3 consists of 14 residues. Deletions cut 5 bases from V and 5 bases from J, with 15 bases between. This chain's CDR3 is CASSVQILKYGYTF. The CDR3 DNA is TGTGCCAGCAGTGTACAGATTTTGAAATATGGCTACACCTTC.

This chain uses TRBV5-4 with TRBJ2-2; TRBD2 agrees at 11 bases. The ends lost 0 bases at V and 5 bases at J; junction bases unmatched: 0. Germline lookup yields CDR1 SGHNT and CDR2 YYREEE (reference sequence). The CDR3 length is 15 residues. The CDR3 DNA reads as TGTGCCAGCAGCTTGGTAGCGGGAGGGACCGGGGAGCTGTTTTTT. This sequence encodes CASSLVAGGTGELFF. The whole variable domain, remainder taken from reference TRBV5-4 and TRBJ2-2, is ETGVTQSPTHLIKTRGQQVTLRCSSQSGHNTVSWYQQALGQGPQFIFQYYREEENGRGNFPPRFSGLQFPNYSSELNVNALELDDSALYLCASSLVAGGTGELFFGEGSRLTVL.

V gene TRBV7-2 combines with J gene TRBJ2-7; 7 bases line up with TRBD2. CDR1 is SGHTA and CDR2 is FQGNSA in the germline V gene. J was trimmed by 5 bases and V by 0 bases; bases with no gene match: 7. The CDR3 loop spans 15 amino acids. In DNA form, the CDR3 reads TGTGCCAGCAGCTTAGCGGGAGGGATCACCCACGAGCAGTACTTC. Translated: CASSLAGGITHEQYF.

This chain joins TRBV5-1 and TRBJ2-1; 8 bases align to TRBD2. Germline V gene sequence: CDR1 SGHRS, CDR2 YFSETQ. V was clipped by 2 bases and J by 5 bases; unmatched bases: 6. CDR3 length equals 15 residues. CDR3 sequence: CASSLLAETNNEQFF. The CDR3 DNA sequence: TGCGCCAGCAGCTTACTAGCGGAGACGAACAATGAGCAGTTCTTC. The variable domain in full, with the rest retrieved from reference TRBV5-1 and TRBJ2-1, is KAGVTQTPRYLIKTRGQQVTLSCSPISGHRSVSWYQQTPGQGLQFLFEYFSETQRNKGNFPGRFSGRQFSNSRSEMNVSTLELGDSALYLCASSLLAETNNEQFFGPGTRLTVL.

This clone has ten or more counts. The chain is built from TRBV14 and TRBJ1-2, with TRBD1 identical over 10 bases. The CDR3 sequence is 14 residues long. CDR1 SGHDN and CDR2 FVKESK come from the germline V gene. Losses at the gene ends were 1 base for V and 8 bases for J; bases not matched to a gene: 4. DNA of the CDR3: TGTGCCAGCAGCCAAGTGGGGACAGGGGAAGGCTACACCTTC. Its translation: CASSQVGTGEGYTF.

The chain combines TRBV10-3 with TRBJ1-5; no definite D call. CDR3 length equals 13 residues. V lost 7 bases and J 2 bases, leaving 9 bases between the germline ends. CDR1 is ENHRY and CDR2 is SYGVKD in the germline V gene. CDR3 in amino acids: CAINDIGNQPQHF. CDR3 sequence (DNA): TGTGCCATCAACGACATAGGCAATCAGCCCCAGCATTTT.

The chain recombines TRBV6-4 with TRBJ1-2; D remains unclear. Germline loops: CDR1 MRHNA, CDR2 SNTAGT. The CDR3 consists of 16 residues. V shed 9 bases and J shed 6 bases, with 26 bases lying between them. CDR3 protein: CARIHPTTRFDDGYTF. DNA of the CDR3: TGTGCCAGAATACATCCTACGACACGATTCGATGATGGCTACACCTTC.

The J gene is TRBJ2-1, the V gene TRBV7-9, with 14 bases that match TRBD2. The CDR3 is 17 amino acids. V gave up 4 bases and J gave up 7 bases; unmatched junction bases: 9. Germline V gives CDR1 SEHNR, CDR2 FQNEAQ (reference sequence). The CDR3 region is CASSSYMGLAGENEQFF. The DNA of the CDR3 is TGTGCCAGCAGCTCGTACATGGGACTAGCGGGAGAGAATGAGCAGTTCTTC.

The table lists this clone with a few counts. CDR3 in amino acids: CASSVGVGLAVEQYF. Written as DNA, the CDR3 is TGTGCCAGCAGCGTCGGTGTGGGACTAGCGGTAGAGCAGTACTTC. This chain connects TRBV9 to TRBJ2-7, with 11 bases lining up with TRBD2. CDR3 length: 15 residues. Germline CDR1 is SGDLS and CDR2 is YYNGEE. Trimming at V came to 2 bases and at J to 7 bases, leaving 8 bases not matched to a gene.

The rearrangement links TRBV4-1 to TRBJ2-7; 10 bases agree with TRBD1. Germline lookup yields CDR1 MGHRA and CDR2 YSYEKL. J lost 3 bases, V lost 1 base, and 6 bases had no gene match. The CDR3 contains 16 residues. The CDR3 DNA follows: TGCGCCAGCAGCCAAGTTGGGACAGGGGTTGTCTACGAGCAGTACTTC. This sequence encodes CASSQVGTGVVYEQYF.

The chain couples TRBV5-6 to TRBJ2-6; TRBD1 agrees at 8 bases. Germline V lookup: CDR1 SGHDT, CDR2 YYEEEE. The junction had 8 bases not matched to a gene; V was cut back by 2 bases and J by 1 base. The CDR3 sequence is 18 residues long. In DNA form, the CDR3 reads TGTGCCAGCAGCTTACGTAGGGACAGGTGGTCTGGGGCCAACGTCCTGACTTTC. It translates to CASSLRRDRWSGANVLTF.

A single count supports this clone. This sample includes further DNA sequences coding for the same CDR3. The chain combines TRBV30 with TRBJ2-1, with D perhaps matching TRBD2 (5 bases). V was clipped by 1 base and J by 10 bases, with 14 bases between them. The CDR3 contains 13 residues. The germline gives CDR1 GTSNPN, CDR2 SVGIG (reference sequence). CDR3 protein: CAWSDLRSGEQFF. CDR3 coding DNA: TGTGCCTGGAGTGACCTCCGCTCGGGAGAGCAGTTCTTC. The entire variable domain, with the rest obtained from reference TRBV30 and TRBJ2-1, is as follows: SQTIHQWPATLVQPVGSPLSLECTVEGTSNPNLYWYRQAAGRGLQLLFYSVGIGQISSEVPQNLSASRPQDRQFILSSKKLLLSDSGFYLCAWSDLRSGEQFFGPGTRLTVL.

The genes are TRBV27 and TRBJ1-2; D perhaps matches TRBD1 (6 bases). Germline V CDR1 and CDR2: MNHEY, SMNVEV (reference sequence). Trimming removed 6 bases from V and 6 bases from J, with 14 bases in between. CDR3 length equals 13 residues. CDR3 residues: CASSRQVGDGYTF. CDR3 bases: TGTGCCAGCAGCCGACAGGTGGGAGATGGCTACACCTTC.

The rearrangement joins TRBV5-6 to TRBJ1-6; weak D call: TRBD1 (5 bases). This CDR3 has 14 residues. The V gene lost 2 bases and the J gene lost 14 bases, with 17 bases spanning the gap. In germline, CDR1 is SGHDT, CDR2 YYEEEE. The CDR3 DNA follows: TGTGCCAGCAGCTTCAGACAGAACGTTGTAGCCCTCCACTTT. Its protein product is CASSFRQNVVALHF.

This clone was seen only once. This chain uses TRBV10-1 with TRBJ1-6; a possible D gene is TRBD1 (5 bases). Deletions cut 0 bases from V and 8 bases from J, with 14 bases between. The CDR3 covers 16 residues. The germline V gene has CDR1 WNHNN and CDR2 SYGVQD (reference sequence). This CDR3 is CASSESSGTGDSPLHF. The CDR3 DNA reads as TGCGCCAGCAGTGAGTCTTCGGGGACGGGGGATTCACCCCTCCACTTT.

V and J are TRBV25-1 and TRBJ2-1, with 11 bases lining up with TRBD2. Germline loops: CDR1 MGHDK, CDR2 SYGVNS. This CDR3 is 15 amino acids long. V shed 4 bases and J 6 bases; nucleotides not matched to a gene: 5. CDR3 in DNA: TGTGCCAGCAGTGCTCCGGGACTAGCGGTCAATGAGCAGTTCTTC. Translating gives CASSAPGLAVNEQFF.

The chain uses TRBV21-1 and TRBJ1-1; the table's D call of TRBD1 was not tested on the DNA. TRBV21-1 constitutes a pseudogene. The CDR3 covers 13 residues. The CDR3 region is CASSADKNTEAFF. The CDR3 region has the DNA TGTGCCAGCAGCGCAGACAAGAACACTGAAGCTTTCTTT.

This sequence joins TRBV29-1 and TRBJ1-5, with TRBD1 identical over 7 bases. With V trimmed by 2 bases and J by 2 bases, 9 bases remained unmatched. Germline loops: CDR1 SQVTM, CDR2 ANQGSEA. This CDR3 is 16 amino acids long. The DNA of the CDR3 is TGCAGCGTTGAAAACAGGGGAAGAGGGCGCAATCAGCCCCAGCATTTT. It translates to CSVENRGRGRNQPQHF.

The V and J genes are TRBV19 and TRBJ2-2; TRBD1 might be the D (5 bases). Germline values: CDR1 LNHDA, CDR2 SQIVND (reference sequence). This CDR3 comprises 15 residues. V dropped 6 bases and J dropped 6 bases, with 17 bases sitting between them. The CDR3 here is CASRGQGGKAGELFF. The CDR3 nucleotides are TGTGCCAGTAGAGGGCAGGGTGGTAAAGCCGGGGAGCTGTTTTTT.

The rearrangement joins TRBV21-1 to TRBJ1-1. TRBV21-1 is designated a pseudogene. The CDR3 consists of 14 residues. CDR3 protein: CASSKEVRDAEAFF. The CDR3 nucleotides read TGTGCCAGCAGCAAAGAGGTGAGGGATGCTGAAGCTTTCTTT.

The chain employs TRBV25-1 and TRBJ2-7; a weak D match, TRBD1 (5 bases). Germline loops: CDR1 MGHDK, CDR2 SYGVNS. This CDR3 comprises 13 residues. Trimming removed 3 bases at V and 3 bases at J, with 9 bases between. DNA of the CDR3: TGTGCCAGCAGTGAGAAGGGGTACTACGAGCAGTACTTC. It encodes CASSEKGYYEQYF.

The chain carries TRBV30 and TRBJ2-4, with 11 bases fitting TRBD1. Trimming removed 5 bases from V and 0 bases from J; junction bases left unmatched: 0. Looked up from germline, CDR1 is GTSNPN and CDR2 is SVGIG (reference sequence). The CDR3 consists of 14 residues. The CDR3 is CAWGQGAAKNIQYF. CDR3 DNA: TGTGCCTGGGGACAGGGGGCAGCCAAAAACATTCAGTACTTC.

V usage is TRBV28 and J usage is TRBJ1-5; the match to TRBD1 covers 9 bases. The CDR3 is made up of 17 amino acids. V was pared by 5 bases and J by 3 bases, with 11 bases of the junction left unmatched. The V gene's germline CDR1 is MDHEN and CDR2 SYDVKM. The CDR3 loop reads CASSLSWGTGFNQPQHF. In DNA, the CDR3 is TGTGCCAGCAGTCTCTCGTGGGGGACAGGGTTCAATCAGCCCCAGCATTTT. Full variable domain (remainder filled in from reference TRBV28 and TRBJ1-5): DVKVTQSSRYLVKRTGEKVFLECVQDMDHENMFWYRQDPGLGLRLIYFSYDVKMKEKGDIPEGYSVSREKKERFSLILESASTNQTSMYLCASSLSWGTGFNQPQHFGDGTRLSIL.

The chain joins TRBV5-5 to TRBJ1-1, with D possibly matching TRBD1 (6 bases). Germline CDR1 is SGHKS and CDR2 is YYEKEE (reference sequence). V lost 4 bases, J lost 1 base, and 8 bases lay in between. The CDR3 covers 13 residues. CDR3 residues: CASSMGQNTEAFF. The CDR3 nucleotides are TGTGCCAGCAGCATGGGACAGAACACTGAAGCTTTCTTT.